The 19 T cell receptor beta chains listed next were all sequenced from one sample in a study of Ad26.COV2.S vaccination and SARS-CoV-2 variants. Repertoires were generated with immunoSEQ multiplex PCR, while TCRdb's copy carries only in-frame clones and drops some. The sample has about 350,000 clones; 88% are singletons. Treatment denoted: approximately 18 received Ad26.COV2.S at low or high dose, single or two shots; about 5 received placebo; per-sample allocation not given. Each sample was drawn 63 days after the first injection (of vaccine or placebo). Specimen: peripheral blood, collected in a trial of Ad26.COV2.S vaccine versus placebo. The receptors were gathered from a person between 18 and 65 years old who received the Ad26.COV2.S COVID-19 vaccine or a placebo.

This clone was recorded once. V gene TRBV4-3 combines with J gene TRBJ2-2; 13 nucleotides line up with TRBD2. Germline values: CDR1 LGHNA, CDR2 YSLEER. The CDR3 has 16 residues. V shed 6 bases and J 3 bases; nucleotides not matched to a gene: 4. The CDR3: CASSGLAGADTGELFF. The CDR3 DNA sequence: TGCGCCAGCAGTGGACTAGCGGGAGCGGACACCGGGGAGCTGTTTTTT.

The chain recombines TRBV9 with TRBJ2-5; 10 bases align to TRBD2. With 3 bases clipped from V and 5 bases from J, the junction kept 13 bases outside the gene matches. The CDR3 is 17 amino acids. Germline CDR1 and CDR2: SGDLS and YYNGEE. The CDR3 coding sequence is TGTGCCAGCAGCGAAAATGAAGGAGCGGGGGGGTCGGAGACCCAGTACTTC. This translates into CASSENEGAGGSETQYF.

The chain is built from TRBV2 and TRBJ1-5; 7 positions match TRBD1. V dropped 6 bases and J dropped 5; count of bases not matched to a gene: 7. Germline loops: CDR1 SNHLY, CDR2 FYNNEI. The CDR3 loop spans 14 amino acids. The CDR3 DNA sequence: TGTGCCAGCAGGACAGGGAATTTGGATCAGCCCCAGCATTTT. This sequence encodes CASRTGNLDQPQHF.

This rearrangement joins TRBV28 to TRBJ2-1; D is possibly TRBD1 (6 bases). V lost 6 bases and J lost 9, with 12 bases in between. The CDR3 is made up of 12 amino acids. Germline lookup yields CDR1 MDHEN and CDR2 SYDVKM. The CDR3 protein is CASRLGGSEQFF. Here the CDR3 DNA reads TGTGCCAGCAGGTTAGGGGGATCTGAGCAGTTCTTC.

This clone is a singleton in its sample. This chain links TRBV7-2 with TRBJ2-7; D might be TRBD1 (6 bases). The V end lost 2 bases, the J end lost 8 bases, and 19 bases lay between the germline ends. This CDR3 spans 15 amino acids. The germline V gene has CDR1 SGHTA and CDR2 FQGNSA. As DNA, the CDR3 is TGTGCCAGCAGCTTAAAGCCAGGGGAAGGGGTGAAGCAGTACTTC. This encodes CASSLKPGEGVKQYF. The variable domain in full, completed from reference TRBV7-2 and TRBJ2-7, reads GAGVSQSPSNKVTEKGKDVELRCDPISGHTALYWYRQSLGQGLEFLIYFQGNSAPDKSGLPSDRFSAERTGGSVSTLTIQRTQQEDSAVYLCASSLKPGEGVKQYFGPGTRLTVT.

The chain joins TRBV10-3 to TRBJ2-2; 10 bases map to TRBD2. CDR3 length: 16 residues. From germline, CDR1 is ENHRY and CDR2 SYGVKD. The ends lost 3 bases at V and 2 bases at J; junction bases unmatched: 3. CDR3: CAISDASGGNTGELFF. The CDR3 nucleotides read TGTGCCATCAGTGATGCTAGCGGGGGTAACACCGGGGAGCTGTTTTTT.

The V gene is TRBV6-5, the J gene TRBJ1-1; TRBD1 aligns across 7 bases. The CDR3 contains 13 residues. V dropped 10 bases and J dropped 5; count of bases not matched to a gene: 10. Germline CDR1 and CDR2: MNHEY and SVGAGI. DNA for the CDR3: TGTGCCACACGGGAGACAGGGCAGACTGAAGCTTTCTTT. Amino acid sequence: CATRETGQTEAFF.

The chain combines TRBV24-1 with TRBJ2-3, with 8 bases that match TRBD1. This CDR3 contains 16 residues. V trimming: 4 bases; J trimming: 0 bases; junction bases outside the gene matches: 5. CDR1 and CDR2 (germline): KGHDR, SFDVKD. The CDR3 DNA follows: TGTGCCACCAGTGAAGACGGGACAGGTAGCACAGATACGCAGTATTTT. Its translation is CATSEDGTGSTDTQYF.

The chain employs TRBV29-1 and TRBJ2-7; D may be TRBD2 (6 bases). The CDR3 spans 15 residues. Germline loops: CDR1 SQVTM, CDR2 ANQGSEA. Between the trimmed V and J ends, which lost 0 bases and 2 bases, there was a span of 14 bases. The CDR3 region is CSVEEGGKGPYEQYF. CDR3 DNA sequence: TGCAGCGTTGAAGAGGGGGGAAAGGGCCCCTACGAGCAGTACTTC.

CDR3 bases: TGTGCCAGCAGTTACGGTCAGTTGAACACTGAAGCTTTCTTT. Protein product: CASSYGQLNTEAFF. The V and J genes are TRBV6-5 and TRBJ1-1; D remains ambiguous. Germline V gene data show CDR1 as MNHEY and CDR2 as SVGAGI. Trimming stripped 2 bases from V and 0 bases from J, with 7 bases between. The length of the CDR3 is 14 residues.

In DNA, the CDR3 is TGTGCCAGCAGCTTAGCCGGACAGGGGGTAGGCCAGCCCCAGCATTTT. Its translation: CASSLAGQGVGQPQHF. The rearrangement links TRBV7-8 to TRBJ1-5; 10 nucleotides align to TRBD1. The CDR3 loop spans 16 amino acids. Germline V lookup: CDR1 SGHVS, CDR2 FQNEAQ. Unmatched junction bases numbered 6, after V lost 0 bases and J lost 7 bases.

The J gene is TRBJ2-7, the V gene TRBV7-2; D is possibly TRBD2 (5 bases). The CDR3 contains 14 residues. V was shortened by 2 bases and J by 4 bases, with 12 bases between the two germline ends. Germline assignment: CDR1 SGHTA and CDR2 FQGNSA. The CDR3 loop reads CASSLRDRGYEQYF. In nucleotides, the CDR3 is TGTGCCAGCAGCTTAAGGGATAGAGGGTACGAGCAGTACTTC.

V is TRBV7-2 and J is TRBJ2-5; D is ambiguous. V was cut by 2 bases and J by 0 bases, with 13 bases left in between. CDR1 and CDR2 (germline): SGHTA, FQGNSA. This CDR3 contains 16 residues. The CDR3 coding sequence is TGTGCCAGCAGCTTAAGTAGTGGCAGCGACCAAGAGACCCAGTACTTC. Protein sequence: CASSLSSGSDQETQYF.

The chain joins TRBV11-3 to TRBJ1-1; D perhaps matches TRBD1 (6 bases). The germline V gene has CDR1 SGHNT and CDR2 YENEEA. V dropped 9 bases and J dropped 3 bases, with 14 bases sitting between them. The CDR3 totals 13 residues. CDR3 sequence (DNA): TGTGCCAGTTCCTCCCAGGGGTACACTGAAGCTTTCTTT. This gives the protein CASSSQGYTEAFF.

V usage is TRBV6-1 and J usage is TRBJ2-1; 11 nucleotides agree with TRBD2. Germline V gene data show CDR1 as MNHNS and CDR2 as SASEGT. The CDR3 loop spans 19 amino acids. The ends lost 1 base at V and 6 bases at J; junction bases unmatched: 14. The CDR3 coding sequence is TGTGCCAGCAGTGAAGTTACTAGCGGGAGTTTGTTAGGAGGCAATGAGCAGTTCTTC. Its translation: CASSEVTSGSLLGGNEQFF.

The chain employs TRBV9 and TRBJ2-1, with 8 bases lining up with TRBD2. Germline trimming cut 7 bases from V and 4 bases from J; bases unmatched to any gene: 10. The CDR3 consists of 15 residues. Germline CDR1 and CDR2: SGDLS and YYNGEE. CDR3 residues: CASQLGGGSYNEQFF. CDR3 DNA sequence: TGTGCCAGCCAGCTTGGCGGGGGGTCTTACAATGAGCAGTTCTTC.

In DNA form, the CDR3 reads TGCGCCAGCTTCCCCGACCCCTCTGGAAACACCATATATTTT. This translates into CASFPDPSGNTIYF. The gene calls are TRBV5-1 and TRBJ1-3; no clear D gene. The CDR3 consists of 14 residues. Per germline, CDR1 SGHRS and CDR2 YFSETQ. The germline V and J ends were trimmed by 7 bases and 0 bases, with 11 bases remaining between them.

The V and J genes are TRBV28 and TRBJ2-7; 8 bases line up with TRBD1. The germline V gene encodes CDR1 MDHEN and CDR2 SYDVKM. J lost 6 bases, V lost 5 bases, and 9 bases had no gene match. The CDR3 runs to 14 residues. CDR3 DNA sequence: TGTGCCAGCAGTCCACCGGGACAGGTCTTCGAGCAGTACTTC. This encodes CASSPPGQVFEQYF.

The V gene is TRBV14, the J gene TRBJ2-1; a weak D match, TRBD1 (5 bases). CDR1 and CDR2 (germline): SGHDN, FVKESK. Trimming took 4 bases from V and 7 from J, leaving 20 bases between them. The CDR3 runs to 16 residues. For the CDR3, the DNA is TGTGCCAGCAGCCCACGGACACTCCTGAACCTTAATGAGCAGTTCTTC. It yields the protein CASSPRTLLNLNEQFF.